This TCR beta chain was identified in a study of blood T cell repertoires in COVID-19. About the study: COVID-19 samples from acute and convalescent phases originated in the United States, Italy and Spain.

The Seattle site enrolled patients during active infection and followed them longitudinally. Germline V CDR1 and CDR2: SGHRS, YFSETQ. This CDR3 spans 13 amino acids. V was cut by 4 bases and J by 2 bases, with 9 bases left in between. As processed by the authors: Reference gene primer amplification yielded estimated nucleated cell counts. The method was immunoSEQ multiplex PCR; TCRdb's version includes in-frame clones alone and lacks a portion of them. V and J calls and clone size come straight from that table; D and trimming were deduced from the DNA. The sample gives some 170,000 clones, over 90% of which show up once; just under 2% is in the top ten.

Material: peripheral blood. The V gene is TRBV5-1, the J gene TRBJ1-1, with D hard to call. The source of this sequence is a woman in her sixties with COVID-19, enrolled during active disease. The CDR3 spells CASSRRTNTEAFF. The CDR3 nucleotides are TGCGCCAGCAGCAGAAGAACTAACACTGAAGCTTTCTTT.